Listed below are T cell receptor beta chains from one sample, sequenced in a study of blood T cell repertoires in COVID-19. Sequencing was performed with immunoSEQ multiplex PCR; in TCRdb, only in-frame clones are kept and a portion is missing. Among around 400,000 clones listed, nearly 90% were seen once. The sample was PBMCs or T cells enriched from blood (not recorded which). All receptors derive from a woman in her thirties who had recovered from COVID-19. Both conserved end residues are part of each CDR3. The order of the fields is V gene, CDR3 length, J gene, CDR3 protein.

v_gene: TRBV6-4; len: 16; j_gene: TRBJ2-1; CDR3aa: CASSALAGGIYNEQFF
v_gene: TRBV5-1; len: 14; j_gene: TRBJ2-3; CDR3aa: CASSLSVGTDTQYF
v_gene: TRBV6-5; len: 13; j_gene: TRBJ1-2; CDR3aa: CASRQGASYGYTF
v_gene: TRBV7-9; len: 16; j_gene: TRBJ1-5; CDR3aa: CASSLGAGNSNQPQHF
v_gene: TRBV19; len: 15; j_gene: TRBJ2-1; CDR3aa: CASSIDRGGFNEQFF
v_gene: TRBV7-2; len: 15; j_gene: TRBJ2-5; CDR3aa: CASSLDLTAQETQYF
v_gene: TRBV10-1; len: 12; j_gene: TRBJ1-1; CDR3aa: CATQGRNTEAFF
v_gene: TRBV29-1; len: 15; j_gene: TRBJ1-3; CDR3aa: CSVERGGIGGNTIYF
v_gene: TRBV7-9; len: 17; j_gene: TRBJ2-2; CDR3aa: CASSSSGIGPNTGELFF
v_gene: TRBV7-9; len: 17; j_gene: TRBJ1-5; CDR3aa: CASSTGTGGFSNQPQHF
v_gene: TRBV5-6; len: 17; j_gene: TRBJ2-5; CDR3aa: CASSLILRGSTGETQYF
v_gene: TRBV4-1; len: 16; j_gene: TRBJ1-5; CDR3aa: CASSQDGAGTDQPQHF
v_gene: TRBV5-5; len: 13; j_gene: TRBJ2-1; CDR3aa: CASSFFEANEQFF
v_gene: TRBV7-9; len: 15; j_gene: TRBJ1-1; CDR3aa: CASSLGDRQHTEAFF
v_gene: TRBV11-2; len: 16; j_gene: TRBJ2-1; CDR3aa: CASSLGLWLAGGEQFF
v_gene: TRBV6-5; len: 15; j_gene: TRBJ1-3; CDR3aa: CASSRQGTSGNTIYF
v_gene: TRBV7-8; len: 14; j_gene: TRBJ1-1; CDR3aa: CASRGGGEFTEAFF
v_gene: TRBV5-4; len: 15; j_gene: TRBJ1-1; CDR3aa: CASSTYRGLVTEAFF
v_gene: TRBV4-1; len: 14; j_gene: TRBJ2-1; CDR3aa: CASSQFQGDNEQFF
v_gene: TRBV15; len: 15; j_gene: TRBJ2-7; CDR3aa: CATSRERTGGGEQYF
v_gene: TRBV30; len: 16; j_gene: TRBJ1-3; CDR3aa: CAATTREGPSGNTIYF
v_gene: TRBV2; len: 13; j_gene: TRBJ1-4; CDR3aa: CASIQGPNEKLFF
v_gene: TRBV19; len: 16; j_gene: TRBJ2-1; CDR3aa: CASSSGLARSYNEQFF
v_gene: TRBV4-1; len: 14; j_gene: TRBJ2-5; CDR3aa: CASSVPRGKETQYF
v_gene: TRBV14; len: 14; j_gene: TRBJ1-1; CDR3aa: CASSPTLGFAEAFF
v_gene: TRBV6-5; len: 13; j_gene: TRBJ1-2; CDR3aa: CASRGQGDYGYTF
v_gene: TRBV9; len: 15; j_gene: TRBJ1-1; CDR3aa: CASSYNPAGSAEAFF
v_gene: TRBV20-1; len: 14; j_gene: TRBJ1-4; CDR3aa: CSVSDLGTNEKLFF
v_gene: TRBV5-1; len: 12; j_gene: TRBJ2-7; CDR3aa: CASRQGSYEQYF